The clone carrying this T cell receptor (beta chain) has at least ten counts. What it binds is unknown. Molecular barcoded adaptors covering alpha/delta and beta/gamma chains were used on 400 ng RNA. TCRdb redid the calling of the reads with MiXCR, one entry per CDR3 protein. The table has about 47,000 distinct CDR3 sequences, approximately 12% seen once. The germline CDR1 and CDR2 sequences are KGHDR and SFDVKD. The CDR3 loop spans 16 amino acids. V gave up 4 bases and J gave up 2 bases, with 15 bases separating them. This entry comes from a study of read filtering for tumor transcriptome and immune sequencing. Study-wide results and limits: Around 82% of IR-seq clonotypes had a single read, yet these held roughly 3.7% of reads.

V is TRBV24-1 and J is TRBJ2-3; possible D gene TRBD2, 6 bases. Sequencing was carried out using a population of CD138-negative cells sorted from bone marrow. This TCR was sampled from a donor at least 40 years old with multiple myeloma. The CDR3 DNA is TGTGCCACCAGTGAGTTGGGTAGCGGAAACACAGATACGCAGTATTTT. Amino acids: CATSELGSGNTDTQYF.